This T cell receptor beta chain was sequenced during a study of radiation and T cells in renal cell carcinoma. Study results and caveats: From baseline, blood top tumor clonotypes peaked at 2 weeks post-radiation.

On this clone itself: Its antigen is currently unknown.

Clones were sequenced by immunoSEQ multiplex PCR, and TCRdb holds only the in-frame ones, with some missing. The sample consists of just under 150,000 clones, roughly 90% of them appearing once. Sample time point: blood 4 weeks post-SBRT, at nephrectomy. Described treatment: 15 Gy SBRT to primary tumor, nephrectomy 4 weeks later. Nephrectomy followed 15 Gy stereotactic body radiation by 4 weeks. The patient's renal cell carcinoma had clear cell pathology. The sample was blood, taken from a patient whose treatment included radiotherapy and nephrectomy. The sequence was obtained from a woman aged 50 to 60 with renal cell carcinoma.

CDR3 amino acids: CSANRGFRAFF. The DNA of the CDR3 is TGCAGTGCCAACCGGGGGTTCAGGGCTTTCTTT. The chain employs TRBV20-1 and TRBJ1-1; tentatively, D is TRBD1 (5 bases). Germline V gene sequence: CDR1 DFQATT, CDR2 SNEGSKA (reference sequence). This CDR3 has 11 amino acids. V shed 6 bases and J shed 11 bases, with 16 bases lying between them.